This is a list of T cell receptor beta chains from one sample in a study of PD-1 blockade in classical Hodgkin lymphoma. Libraries were prepared by immunoSEQ multiplex PCR; TCRdb keeps only in-frame clonotypes and omits some of them. This table holds tens of thousands of clones, about 83% found once. The sample here was peripheral blood mononuclear cells (PBMCs), taken before the fourth cycle of nivolumab. Receptors were obtained from a human donor with classical Hodgkin lymphoma. Both conserved end residues are part of each CDR3. A D gene is named only where the DNA matches it firmly. The size of a clone is reported for some rows only, either as once, few or many, or as a class for expanded clones.

j_call: TRBJ2-2
d_call: .
v_call: TRBV2
clone_size: .
cdr3_nt: TGTGCCAGCAGTGAAGCTGGCCAGGGGCGCGGGGAGCTGTTTTTT
cdr3_aa: CASSEAGQGRGELFF

j_call: TRBJ1-2
d_call: TRBD1
v_call: TRBV2
clone_size: .
cdr3_nt: TGTGCCAGGGGGACAGGCCCTCATGGCTACACCTTC
cdr3_aa: CARGTGPHGYTF

j_call: TRBJ2-1
d_call: .
v_call: TRBV7-2
clone_size: .
cdr3_nt: TGTGCCAGCAGCCCCGTTCTGTCGAGCTCCTACAATGAGCAGTTCTTC
cdr3_aa: CASSPVLSSSYNEQFF

j_call: TRBJ1-6
d_call: .
v_call: TRBV6-5
clone_size: .
cdr3_nt: TGTGCCAGCAGTTACCAGAGCTGGGTGCGGTCACCCCTCCACTTT
cdr3_aa: CASSYQSWVRSPLHF

j_call: TRBJ2-7
d_call: .
v_call: TRBV30
clone_size: .
cdr3_nt: TGTGCCTGGACCGGCGGCTGGGCGAACGAGCAGTACTTC
cdr3_aa: CAWTGGWANEQYF

j_call: TRBJ2-2
d_call: TRBD1
v_call: TRBV11-2
clone_size: .
cdr3_nt: TGTGCCAGCAGCTTAGAAGCAGGGGGCGTGACCGGGGAGCTGTTTTTT
cdr3_aa: CASSLEAGGVTGELFF

j_call: TRBJ1-2
d_call: TRBD1
v_call: TRBV2
clone_size: .
cdr3_nt: TGTGCCAGCAGGACCCCGGGACAGAGTAACTATGGCTACACCTTC
cdr3_aa: CASRTPGQSNYGYTF

j_call: TRBJ1-4
d_call: .
v_call: TRBV27
clone_size: .
cdr3_nt: TGTGCCAGCGGGGGACCTACAACTAATGAAAAACTGTTTTTT
cdr3_aa: CASGGPTTNEKLFF

j_call: TRBJ2-2
d_call: .
v_call: TRBV5-4
clone_size: .
cdr3_nt: TGTGCCAGCAGCTTAAGAACAGGGCCCACCGGGGAGCTGTTTTTT
cdr3_aa: CASSLRTGPTGELFF

j_call: TRBJ2-1
d_call: .
v_call: TRBV6-6
clone_size: few
cdr3_nt: TGTGCCAGCAGTTACGATAGTCTTCTGGGGGGTGAGCAGTTCTTC
cdr3_aa: CASSYDSLLGGEQFF

j_call: TRBJ2-5
d_call: TRBD2
v_call: TRBV9
clone_size: .
cdr3_nt: TGTGCCAGCAGCGCGAAAGGACTAGCGGGACAAGAGACCCAGTACTTC
cdr3_aa: CASSAKGLAGQETQYF

j_call: TRBJ2-4
d_call: .
v_call: TRBV9
clone_size: few
cdr3_nt: TGTGCCAGCAGTACAGAATTAGCCAAAAACATTCAGTACTTC
cdr3_aa: CASSTELAKNIQYF

j_call: TRBJ2-7
d_call: .
v_call: TRBV5-1
clone_size: .
cdr3_nt: TGCGCCAGCAGCCCGATGGAGGGGTTTTACGAGCAGTACTTC
cdr3_aa: CASSPMEGFYEQYF

j_call: TRBJ2-7
d_call: TRBD2
v_call: TRBV4-2
clone_size: .
cdr3_nt: TGTGCCAGCAGCCCGACTAGCGGCCCCTACGAGCAGTACTTC
cdr3_aa: CASSPTSGPYEQYF

j_call: TRBJ2-7
d_call: .
v_call: TRBV5-4
clone_size: .
cdr3_nt: TGTGCCAGCAGCTTGGACAGGGACGAGCAGTACTTC
cdr3_aa: CASSLDRDEQYF

j_call: TRBJ2-1
d_call: .
v_call: TRBV7-8
clone_size: .
cdr3_nt: TGTGCCAGCAGCTTAGCGGACCCACGGGATGTGGGCAATGAGCAGTTCTTC
cdr3_aa: CASSLADPRDVGNEQFF

j_call: TRBJ2-2
d_call: .
v_call: TRBV27
clone_size: few
cdr3_nt: TGTGCCAGCAGTCTGTCCCCGAGCAGAGTGGGCGGGGAGCTGTTTTTT
cdr3_aa: CASSLSPSRVGGELFF

j_call: TRBJ2-2
d_call: .
v_call: TRBV2
clone_size: .
cdr3_nt: TGTGCCAGCAGTGACCCCGGACAGTTTGGAGCCGGGGAGCTGTTTTTT
cdr3_aa: CASSDPGQFGAGELFF

j_call: TRBJ2-5
d_call: .
v_call: TRBV12-5
clone_size: .
cdr3_nt: TGTGCTAGTGGTTTGGTAGAGACCCAGTACTTC
cdr3_aa: CASGLVETQYF

j_call: TRBJ2-7
d_call: .
v_call: TRBV6-6
clone_size: .
cdr3_nt: TGTGCCAGCAGTTACGAGGGGAGCGAGCAGTACTTC
cdr3_aa: CASSYEGSEQYF

j_call: TRBJ2-7
d_call: .
v_call: TRBV6-5
clone_size: .
cdr3_nt: TGTGCCAGCAGTTACGGCGGGACAAGTGTAGAGTACTTC
cdr3_aa: CASSYGGTSVEYF

j_call: TRBJ2-7
d_call: .
v_call: TRBV5-1
clone_size: .
cdr3_nt: TGCGCCAGCAGCAACGACCTCTACGAGCAGTACTTC
cdr3_aa: CASSNDLYEQYF

j_call: TRBJ2-7
d_call: TRBD2
v_call: TRBV5-1
clone_size: .
cdr3_nt: TGCGCCAGCAGCTCAGCTAGCGGGAGCGACGAGCAGTACTTC
cdr3_aa: CASSSASGSDEQYF

j_call: TRBJ1-2
d_call: .
v_call: TRBV10-1
clone_size: .
cdr3_nt: TGCGCTAACCAGCACGGAGGCTATGGCTACACCTTC
cdr3_aa: CANQHGGYGYTF

j_call: TRBJ2-5
d_call: TRBD1
v_call: TRBV5-6
clone_size: .
cdr3_nt: TGTGCCAGCAGCTATGGGACAGCGGAGACCCAGTACTTC
cdr3_aa: CASSYGTAETQYF

j_call: TRBJ1-2
d_call: TRBD1
v_call: TRBV5-1
clone_size: .
cdr3_nt: TGCGCCAGCAGCCCAGGGACAGGGAATGGCTACACCTTC
cdr3_aa: CASSPGTGNGYTF

j_call: TRBJ2-3
d_call: .
v_call: TRBV9
clone_size: .
cdr3_nt: TGTGCCAGCAGCAGAGGGCCCGGGGGCAACACAGATACGCAGTATTTT
cdr3_aa: CASSRGPGGNTDTQYF

j_call: TRBJ2-1
d_call: .
v_call: TRBV6-6
clone_size: .
cdr3_nt: TGTGCCAGCAGTTACGGGAGCAATGAGCAGTTCTTC
cdr3_aa: CASSYGSNEQFF

j_call: TRBJ2-2
d_call: .
v_call: TRBV21-1
clone_size: few
cdr3_nt: TGTGCCAGCAGCAAGGCCTGGACTAGCGGTTCCACCGGGGAGCTGTTTTTT
cdr3_aa: CASSKAWTSGSTGELFF

j_call: TRBJ1-5
d_call: TRBD1
v_call: TRBV5-1
clone_size: .
cdr3_nt: TGCGCCAGCAGCTCGGGACAGGGGCAGCCCCAGCATTTT
cdr3_aa: CASSSGQGQPQHF

j_call: TRBJ2-1
d_call: .
v_call: TRBV4-3
clone_size: .
cdr3_nt: TGCGCCAGCAGCCCTACCTCTTATAGCTCCTACAATGAGCAGTTCTTC
cdr3_aa: CASSPTSYSSYNEQFF

j_call: TRBJ2-5
d_call: TRBD2
v_call: TRBV5-1
clone_size: .
cdr3_nt: TGCGCCAGCAGCCTCATAGCGGGCCCCCAAGAGACCCAGTACTTC
cdr3_aa: CASSLIAGPQETQYF

j_call: TRBJ2-5
d_call: TRBD2
v_call: TRBV27
clone_size: .
cdr3_nt: TGTGCCAGCAGTTTATGGGCGGGAGGGCCACAAGAGACCCAGTACTTC
cdr3_aa: CASSLWAGGPQETQYF

j_call: TRBJ2-7
d_call: TRBD1
v_call: TRBV19
clone_size: once
cdr3_nt: TGTGCCAGTAGTATGGCCCTTGGACAGGGGGCGCCTGCTTCGCAGTACTTC
cdr3_aa: CASSMALGQGAPASQYF

j_call: TRBJ2-1
d_call: .
v_call: TRBV12-5
clone_size: .
cdr3_nt: TGTGCTAGTGGTTCCCTCCTAACAGGTAACAATGAGCAGTTCTTC
cdr3_aa: CASGSLLTGNNEQFF

j_call: TRBJ1-2
d_call: .
v_call: TRBV19
clone_size: .
cdr3_nt: TGTGCCAGTAGTACAGGGCCGGGCTATGGCTACACCTTC
cdr3_aa: CASSTGPGYGYTF

j_call: TRBJ1-2
d_call: .
v_call: TRBV30
clone_size: .
cdr3_nt: TGTGCCTGGAGTGTAACAGCACTTAGGGGTGGCTACACCTTC
cdr3_aa: CAWSVTALRGGYTF

j_call: TRBJ1-1
d_call: .
v_call: TRBV10-3
clone_size: .
cdr3_nt: TGTGCCATCAGTGAGTCGGTAGTGTTGAACACTGAAGCTTTCTTT
cdr3_aa: CAISESVVLNTEAFF

j_call: TRBJ2-5
d_call: TRBD2
v_call: TRBV18
clone_size: .
cdr3_nt: TGTGCCAGCTCACCCAGACTAGCGGGAGGGGAAGAGACCCAGTACTTC
cdr3_aa: CASSPRLAGGEETQYF

j_call: TRBJ1-5
d_call: TRBD1
v_call: TRBV28
clone_size: few
cdr3_nt: TGTGCCAGCAGCCCAAGGGGACAGGGGAGTCAGCCCCAGCATTTT
cdr3_aa: CASSPRGQGSQPQHF

j_call: TRBJ2-2
d_call: .
v_call: TRBV11-3
clone_size: .
cdr3_nt: TGTGCCAGCAGCTTAGGGGGCGCTACCGGGGAGCTGTTTTTT
cdr3_aa: CASSLGGATGELFF

j_call: TRBJ2-2
d_call: TRBD1
v_call: TRBV5-1
clone_size: .
cdr3_nt: TGCGCCAGCAGCTTACAGGGGGCCGGGGAGCTGTTTTTT
cdr3_aa: CASSLQGAGELFF

j_call: TRBJ1-1
d_call: .
v_call: TRBV13
clone_size: few
cdr3_nt: TGTGCCAGCAGCTCGGGCCTCAGTAGTGGCAACACTGAAGCTTTCTTT
cdr3_aa: CASSSGLSSGNTEAFF

j_call: TRBJ2-2
d_call: .
v_call: TRBV28
clone_size: .
cdr3_nt: TGTGCCAGCAGTTCACCCACCGGGGAGCTGTTTTTT
cdr3_aa: CASSSPTGELFF

j_call: TRBJ1-3
d_call: .
v_call: TRBV7-9
clone_size: few
cdr3_nt: TGTGCCAGCAACCCTGGGGGGAGCGGTGGAAACACCATATATTTT
cdr3_aa: CASNPGGSGGNTIYF

j_call: TRBJ2-3
d_call: TRBD1
v_call: TRBV5-6
clone_size: .
cdr3_nt: TGTGCCAGCAGCAGAACAGGGGCAGATACGCAGTATTTT
cdr3_aa: CASSRTGADTQYF

j_call: TRBJ1-2
d_call: .
v_call: TRBV2
clone_size: .
cdr3_nt: TGTGCCAGCAGGGAGACTGGTGGCTACACCTTC
cdr3_aa: CASRETGGYTF